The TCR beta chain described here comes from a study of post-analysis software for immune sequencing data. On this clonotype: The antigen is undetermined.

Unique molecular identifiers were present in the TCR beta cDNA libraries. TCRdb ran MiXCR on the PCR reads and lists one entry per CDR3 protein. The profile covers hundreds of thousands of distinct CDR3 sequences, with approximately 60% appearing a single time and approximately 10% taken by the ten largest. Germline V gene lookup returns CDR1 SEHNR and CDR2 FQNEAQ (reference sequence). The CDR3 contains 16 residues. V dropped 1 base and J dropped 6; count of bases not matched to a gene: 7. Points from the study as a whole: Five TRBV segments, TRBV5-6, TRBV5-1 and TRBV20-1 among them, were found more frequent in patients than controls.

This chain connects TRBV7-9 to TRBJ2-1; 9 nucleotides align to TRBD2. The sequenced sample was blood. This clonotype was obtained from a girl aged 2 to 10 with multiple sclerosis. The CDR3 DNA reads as TGTGCCAGCAGCTTAGATCCCGCGGGAGGGGCCAATGAGCAGTTCTTC. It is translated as CASSLDPAGGANEQFF. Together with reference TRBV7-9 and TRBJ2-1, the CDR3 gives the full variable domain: DTGVSQNPRHKITKRGQNVTFRCDPISEHNRLYWYRQTLGQGPEFLTYFQNEAQLEKSRLLSDRFSAERPKGSFSTLEIQRTEQGDSAMYLCASSLDPAGGANEQFFGPGTRLTVL.